Included here is one TCR beta chain sequence, with context. Its matching antigen is unknown. Other DNA sequences in the sample encode the same CDR3. The data were taken from a study of beta chain features in type 1 diabetes. Study-wide context: Regarding age, gender and cell yields, patients proved similar to healthy donors.

Germline assignment: CDR1 SGHDT and CDR2 YYEEEE. The V end lost 0 bases, the J end lost 5 bases, and 2 bases lay between the germline ends. CDR3 length: 11 amino acids. Study-wide points: Insertion counts at VDJ junctions were lower in type 1 diabetes patients, who also showed more deletions there. TCRB CDR3s from Type 1 diabetes patients were moderately but significantly shorter in all four CD4+ subsets.

The isolated RNA, all of it, was reverse transcribed, so expressed TCRB transcripts were what got sequenced. Sequencing used immunoSEQ multiplex PCR; TCRdb keeps in-frame clones, though not all of them. Found here are 600,000 to 700,000 clones, around 12% of them singletons; the top ten hold 0.09% to 0.15%. This chain joins TRBV5-6 and TRBJ1-1, with D hard to call. The sequenced sample consisted of naive CD4+ T cells from blood. This TCR derives from a man under 40 with type 1 diabetes. In nucleotides, the CDR3 is TGTGCCAGCAGCTTGGGAACTGAAGCTTTCTTT. Protein product: CASSLGTEAFF. The complete variable domain, with remaining parts taken from reference TRBV5-6 and TRBJ1-1, reads DAGVTQSPTHLIKTRGQQVTLRCSPKSGHDTVSWYQQALGQGPQFIFQYYEEEERQRGNFPDRFSGHQFPNYSSELNVNALLLGDSALYLCASSLGTEAFFGQGTRLTVV.